The clone carrying this T cell receptor beta chain has only a few counts. Its antigen is unidentified. CDR1 and CDR2 (germline): MNHNS, SASEGT. There are 14 residues in the CDR3. V lost 3 bases and J lost 3, with 12 bases in between. The sample originates from a study of cytomegalovirus exposure and HLA in healthy donors. Findings of the study overall: For most TCR beta V segments, an earlier analysis put the productive rate at about 87% or about 30% of the time. In a later analysis, a missense DCLRE1C variant was linked to TCR beta V- and J-gene trimming. Cytomegalovirus-associated TCR beta chains were listed, numbering 150 to 200.

The PCR employed 60 Vbeta primers together with 13 Jbeta primers. Method: immunoSEQ multiplex PCR; TCRdb's copy keeps in-frame clones and lacks some. The table shows about 120,000 clones, with 15% to 20% occurring only once. This clonotype was obtained from a female donor in good health and CMV-seropositive. The sample taken for sequencing was PBMCs. The J gene is TRBJ2-7, the V gene TRBV6-1, with D possibly being TRBD1 (6 bases). The CDR3 sequence is CASSDRARGYEQYF. In DNA form, the CDR3 reads TGTGCCAGCAGTGATAGGGCCAGGGGCTACGAGCAGTACTTC.